The 8 T cell receptor beta chains reported below all come from one sample, sequenced in a study of blood T cell repertoires in COVID-19. Profiled with immunoSEQ multiplex PCR; TCRdb holds only in-frame clones, not every one. Counted here are some 290,000 clones, almost 90% occurring once; the ten biggest clones make up 10% to 12%. Sequencing was performed on peripheral blood. These TCRs come from a young woman with COVID-19, enrolled during active disease.

The chain has TRBV2 and TRBJ2-2; 8 positions agree with TRBD2. The J segment lost 2 bases and the V segment lost 8 bases, leaving 4 bases of the junction unmatched. This CDR3 has 14 residues. Germline values: CDR1 SNHLY, CDR2 FYNNEI. The CDR3 bases are TGTGCCAGCGGCATAGCGGGAAACACCGGGGAGCTGTTTTTT. Protein product: CASGIAGNTGELFF.

V and J are TRBV3-1 (or the pseudogene TRBV3-2) and TRBJ1-2, with 8 bases fitting TRBD1. There are 16 residues in the CDR3. The germline CDR1 and CDR2 sequences are LGHDT and YNNKEL (reference sequence). With 1 base clipped from V and 4 bases from J, the junction kept 8 bases outside the gene matches. Here the CDR3 DNA reads TGTGCCAGCAGCCAAGGGAGGCAGGGGGCGGGCTATGGCTACACCTTC. This gives the protein CASSQGRQGAGYGYTF.

The chain has TRBV6-1 and TRBJ2-7, with TRBD2 matching 12 bases. J was trimmed by 6 bases and V by 2 bases; bases with no gene match: 5. This CDR3 has 15 residues. Germline V gene data show CDR1 as MNHNS and CDR2 as SASEGT. CDR3 in DNA: TGTGCCAGCAGTGAACTAGCGGGAGGGCAGGGCGAGCAGTACTTC. Translating gives CASSELAGGQGEQYF.

J is TRBJ1-3 and V is TRBV13; D remains ambiguous. CDR1 is PRHDT and CDR2 is FYEKMQ in the germline V gene (reference sequence). V was shortened by 3 bases and J by 0 bases, with 15 bases between the two germline ends. CDR3 length: 17 residues. The chain's CDR3 is CASSLQVSEDSGNTIYF. CDR3 nucleotide sequence: TGTGCCAGCAGCTTGCAGGTCTCAGAAGACTCTGGAAACACCATATATTTT.

This clone has just one count. The chain has TRBV28 and TRBJ1-5, with 7 bases that match TRBD1. Germline CDR1 is MDHEN and CDR2 is SYDVKM. With V trimmed by 5 bases and J by 6 bases, 13 bases remained unmatched. CDR3 length: 16 amino acids. This CDR3 reads CASSPTGTRNSQPQHF. For the CDR3, the DNA is TGTGCCAGCAGTCCGACAGGGACCCGGAATTCTCAGCCCCAGCATTTT.

This clone is a singleton in its sample. This sequence joins TRBV7-9 and TRBJ2-1; 10 bases fit TRBD1. Germline V CDR1 and CDR2: SEHNR, FQNEAQ (reference sequence). The CDR3 loop spans 14 amino acids. The ends lost 5 bases at V and 7 bases at J; junction bases unmatched: 5. The CDR3 DNA reads as TGTGCCAGCAGCCAAAGGGACAGGGGTAATGAGCAGTTCTTC. Translation gives CASSQRDRGNEQFF.

V usage is TRBV6-5 and J usage is TRBJ1-1, with 8 bases aligning to TRBD1. Unmatched junction bases numbered 2, after V lost 5 bases and J lost 0 bases. The CDR3 sequence is 14 residues long. Germline-derived CDR1 and CDR2 are MNHEY and SVGAGI. The CDR3 sequence is CASSQDRVNTEAFF. The CDR3 DNA reads as TGTGCCAGCAGTCAGGACAGGGTGAACACTGAAGCTTTCTTT.

This chain uses TRBV21-1 with TRBJ1-2; TRBD1 was called by the table and not checked on the DNA. TRBV21-1 is described as a pseudogene. CDR3 length: 15 amino acids. CDR3 protein: CASSTDSNINYGYTF. In DNA form, the CDR3 reads TGTGCCAGCAGCACAGACAGCAATATCAACTATGGCTACACCTTC.